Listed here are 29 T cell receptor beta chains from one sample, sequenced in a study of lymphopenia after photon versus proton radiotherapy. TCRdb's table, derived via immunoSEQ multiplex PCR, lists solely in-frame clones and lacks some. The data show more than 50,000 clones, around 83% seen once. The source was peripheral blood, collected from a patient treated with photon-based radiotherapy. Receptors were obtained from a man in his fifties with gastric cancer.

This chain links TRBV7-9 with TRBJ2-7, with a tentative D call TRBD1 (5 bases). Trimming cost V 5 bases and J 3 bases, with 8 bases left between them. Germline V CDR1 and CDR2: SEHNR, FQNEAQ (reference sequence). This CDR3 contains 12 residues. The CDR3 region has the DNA TGTGCCAGCAGCACCAGGGACTACGAGCAGTACTTC. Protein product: CASSTRDYEQYF.

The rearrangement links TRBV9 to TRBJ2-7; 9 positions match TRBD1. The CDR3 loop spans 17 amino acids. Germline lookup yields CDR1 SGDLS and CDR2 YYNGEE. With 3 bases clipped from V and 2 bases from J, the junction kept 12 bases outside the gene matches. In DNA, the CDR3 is TGTGCCAGCAGCGCGTACCCCCCGGGACAGGGTACCTACGAGCAGTACTTC. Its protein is CASSAYPPGQGTYEQYF.

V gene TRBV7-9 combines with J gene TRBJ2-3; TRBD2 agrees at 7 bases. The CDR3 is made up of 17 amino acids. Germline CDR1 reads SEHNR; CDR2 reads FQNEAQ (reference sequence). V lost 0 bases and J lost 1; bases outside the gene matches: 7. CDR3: CASSLAGGSGGTDTQYF. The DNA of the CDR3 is TGTGCCAGCAGCTTAGCCGGCGGGAGTGGGGGCACAGATACGCAGTATTTT.

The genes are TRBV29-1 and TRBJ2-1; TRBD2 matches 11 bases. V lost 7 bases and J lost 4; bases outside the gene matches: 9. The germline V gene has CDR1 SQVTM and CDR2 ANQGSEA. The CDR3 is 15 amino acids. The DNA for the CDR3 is TGCAGCGCGAAGGGACTAGCGGAGGGGTACAATGAGCAGTTCTTC. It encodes CSAKGLAEGYNEQFF.

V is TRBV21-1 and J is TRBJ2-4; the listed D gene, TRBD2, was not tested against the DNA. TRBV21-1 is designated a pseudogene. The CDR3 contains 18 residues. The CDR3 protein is CASSNHTGTPRAKNIQYF. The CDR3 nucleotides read TGTGCCAGCAGCAACCATACCGGGACTCCTAGAGCCAAAAACATTCAGTACTTC.

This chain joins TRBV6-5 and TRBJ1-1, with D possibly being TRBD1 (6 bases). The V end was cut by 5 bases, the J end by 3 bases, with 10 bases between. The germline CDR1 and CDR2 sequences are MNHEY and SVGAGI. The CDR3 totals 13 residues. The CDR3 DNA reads TGTGCCAGCAGTGCTGCAGGGGACACTGAAGCTTTCTTT. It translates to CASSAAGDTEAFF.

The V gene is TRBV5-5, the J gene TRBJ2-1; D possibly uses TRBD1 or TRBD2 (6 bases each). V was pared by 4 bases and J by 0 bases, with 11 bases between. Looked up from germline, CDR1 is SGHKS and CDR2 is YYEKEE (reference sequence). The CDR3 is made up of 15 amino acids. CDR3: CASSRGGGSYNEQFF. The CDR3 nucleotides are TGTGCCAGCAGCAGAGGAGGGGGCTCCTACAATGAGCAGTTCTTC.

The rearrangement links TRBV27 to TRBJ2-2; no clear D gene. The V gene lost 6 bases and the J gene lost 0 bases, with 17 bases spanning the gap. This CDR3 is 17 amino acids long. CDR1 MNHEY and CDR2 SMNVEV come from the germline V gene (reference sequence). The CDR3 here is CASRIPPPASNTGELFF. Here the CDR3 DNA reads TGTGCCAGCAGGATCCCCCCGCCAGCCTCGAACACCGGGGAGCTGTTTTTT.

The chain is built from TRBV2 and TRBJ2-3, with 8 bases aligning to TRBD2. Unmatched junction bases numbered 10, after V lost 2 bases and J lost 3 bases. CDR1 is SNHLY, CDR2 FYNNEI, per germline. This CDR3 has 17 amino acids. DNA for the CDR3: TGTGCCAGCAGTGAACCCGAGTATGGCGGGAGGACAGATACGCAGTATTTT. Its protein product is CASSEPEYGGRTDTQYF.

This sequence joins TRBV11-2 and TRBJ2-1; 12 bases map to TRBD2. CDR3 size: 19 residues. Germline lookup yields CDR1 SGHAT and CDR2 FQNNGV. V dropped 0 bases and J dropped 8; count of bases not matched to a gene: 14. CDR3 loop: CASSLDPQGPSGRVHEQFF. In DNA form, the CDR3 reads TGTGCCAGCAGCTTAGATCCTCAGGGTCCTAGCGGGAGGGTGCATGAGCAGTTCTTC.

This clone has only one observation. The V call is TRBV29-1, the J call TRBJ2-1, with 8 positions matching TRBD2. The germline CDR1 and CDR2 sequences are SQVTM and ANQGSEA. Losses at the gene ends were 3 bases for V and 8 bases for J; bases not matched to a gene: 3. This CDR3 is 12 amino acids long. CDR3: CSVEGLGDEQFF. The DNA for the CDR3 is TGCAGCGTTGAGGGACTAGGGGATGAGCAGTTCTTC.

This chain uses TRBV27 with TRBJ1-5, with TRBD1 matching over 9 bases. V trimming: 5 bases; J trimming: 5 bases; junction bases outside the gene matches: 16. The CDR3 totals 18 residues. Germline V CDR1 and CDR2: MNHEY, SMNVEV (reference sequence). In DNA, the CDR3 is TGTGCCAGCAGTCGCACACCCCACCGGGACAGGGCCTATCAGCCCCAGCATTTT. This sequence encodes CASSRTPHRDRAYQPQHF.

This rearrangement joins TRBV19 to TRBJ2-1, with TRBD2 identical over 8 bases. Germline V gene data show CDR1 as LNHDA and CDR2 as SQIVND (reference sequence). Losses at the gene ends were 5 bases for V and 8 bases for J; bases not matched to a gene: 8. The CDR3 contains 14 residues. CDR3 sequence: CASSVSGTPDEQFF. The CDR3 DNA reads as TGTGCCAGTAGTGTTAGCGGGACCCCCGATGAGCAGTTCTTC.

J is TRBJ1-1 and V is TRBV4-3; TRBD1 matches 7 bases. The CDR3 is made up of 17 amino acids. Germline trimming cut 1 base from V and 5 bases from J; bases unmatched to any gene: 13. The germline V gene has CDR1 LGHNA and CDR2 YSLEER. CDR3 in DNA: TGCGCCAGCAGCCAAGTAGAGGGAATAGGGGGCGAAACTGAAGCTTTCTTT. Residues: CASSQVEGIGGETEAFF.

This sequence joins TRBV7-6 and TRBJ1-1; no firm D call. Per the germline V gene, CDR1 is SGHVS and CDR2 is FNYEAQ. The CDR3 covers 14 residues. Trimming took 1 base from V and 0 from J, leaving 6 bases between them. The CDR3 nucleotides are TGTGCCAGCAGCTTAGAGGTAATGAACACTGAAGCTTTCTTT. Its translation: CASSLEVMNTEAFF.

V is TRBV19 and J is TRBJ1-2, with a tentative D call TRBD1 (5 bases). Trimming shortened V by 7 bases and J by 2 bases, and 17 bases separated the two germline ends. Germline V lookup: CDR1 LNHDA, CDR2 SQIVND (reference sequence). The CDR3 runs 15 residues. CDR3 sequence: CASTRRELFNYGYTF. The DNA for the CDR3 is TGTGCCAGTACACGCAGGGAACTCTTCAACTATGGCTACACCTTC.

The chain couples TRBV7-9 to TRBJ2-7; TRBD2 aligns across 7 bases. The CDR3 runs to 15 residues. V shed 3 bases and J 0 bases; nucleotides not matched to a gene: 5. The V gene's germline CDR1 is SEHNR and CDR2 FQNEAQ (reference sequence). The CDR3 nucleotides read TGTGCCAGCAGCTTGGTCCTAGCGGTCTCCTACGAGCAGTACTTC. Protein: CASSLVLAVSYEQYF.

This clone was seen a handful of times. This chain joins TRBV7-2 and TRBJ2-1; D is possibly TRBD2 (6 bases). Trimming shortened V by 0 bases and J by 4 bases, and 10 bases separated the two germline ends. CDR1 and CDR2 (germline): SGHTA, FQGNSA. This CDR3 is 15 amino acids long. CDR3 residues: CASSLAGLLYNEQFF. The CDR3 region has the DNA TGTGCCAGCAGCTTAGCGGGACTCCTATACAATGAGCAGTTCTTC.

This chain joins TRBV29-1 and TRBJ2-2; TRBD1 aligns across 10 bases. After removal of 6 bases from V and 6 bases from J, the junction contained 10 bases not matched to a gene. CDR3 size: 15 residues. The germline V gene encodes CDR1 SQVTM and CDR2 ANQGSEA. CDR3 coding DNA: TGCAGCGTAATGGACAGGGGGTTAACCGCCGGGGAGCTGTTTTTT. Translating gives CSVMDRGLTAGELFF.

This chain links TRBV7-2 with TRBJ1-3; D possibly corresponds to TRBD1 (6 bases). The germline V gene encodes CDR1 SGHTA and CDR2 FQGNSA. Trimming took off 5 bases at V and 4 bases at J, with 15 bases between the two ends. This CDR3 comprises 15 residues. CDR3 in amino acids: CASSPLLGAGNTIYF. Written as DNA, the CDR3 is TGTGCCAGCAGCCCACTCTTGGGGGCGGGAAACACCATATATTTT.

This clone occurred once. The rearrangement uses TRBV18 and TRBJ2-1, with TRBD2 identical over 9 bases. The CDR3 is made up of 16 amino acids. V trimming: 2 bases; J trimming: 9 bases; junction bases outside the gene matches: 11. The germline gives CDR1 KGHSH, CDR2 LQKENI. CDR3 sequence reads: CASSPTAGGLSSEQFF. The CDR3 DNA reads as TGTGCCAGCTCACCAACGGCGGGAGGGCTTTCCAGTGAGCAGTTCTTC. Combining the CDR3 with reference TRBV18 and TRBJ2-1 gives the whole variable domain NAGVMQNPRHLVRRRGQEARLRCSPMKGHSHVYWYRQLPEEGLKFMVYLQKENIIDESGMPKERFSAEFPKEGPSILRIQQVVRGDSAAYFCASSPTAGGLSSEQFFGPGTRLTVL.

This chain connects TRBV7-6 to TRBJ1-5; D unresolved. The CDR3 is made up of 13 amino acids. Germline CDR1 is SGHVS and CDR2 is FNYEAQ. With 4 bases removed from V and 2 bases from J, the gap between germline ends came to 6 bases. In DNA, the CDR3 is TGTGCCAGCAGCTACGGCCGCAATCAGCCCCAGCATTTT. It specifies CASSYGRNQPQHF.

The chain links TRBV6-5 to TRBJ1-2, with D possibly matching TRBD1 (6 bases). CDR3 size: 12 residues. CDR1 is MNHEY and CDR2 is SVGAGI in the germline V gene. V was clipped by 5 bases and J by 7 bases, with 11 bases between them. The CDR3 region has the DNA TGTGCCAGCAGTCCTAAAGGGGGTGGCTACACCTTC. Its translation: CASSPKGGGYTF.

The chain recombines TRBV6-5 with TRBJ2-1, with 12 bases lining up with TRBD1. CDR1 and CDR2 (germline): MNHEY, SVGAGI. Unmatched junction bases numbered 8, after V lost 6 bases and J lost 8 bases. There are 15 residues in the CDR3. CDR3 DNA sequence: TGTGCCAGCAGCTCGGGACAGGGGGCGAGGGATGAGCAGTTCTTC. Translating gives CASSSGQGARDEQFF.

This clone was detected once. The CDR3 reads CASSSQGKQPQHF. The CDR3 region has the DNA TGTGCCAGCAGTTCTCAGGGTAAACAGCCCCAGCATTTT. V usage is TRBV27 and J usage is TRBJ1-5; TRBD1 might be the D (5 bases). CDR1 is MNHEY and CDR2 is SMNVEV in the germline V gene (reference sequence). The CDR3 is 13 residues long. Trimming pared 4 bases from V and 7 bases from J, leaving 11 bases between.

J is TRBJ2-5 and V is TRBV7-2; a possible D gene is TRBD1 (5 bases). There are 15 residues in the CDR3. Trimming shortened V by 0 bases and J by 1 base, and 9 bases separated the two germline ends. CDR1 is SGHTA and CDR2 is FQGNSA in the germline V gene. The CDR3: CASSLAQAVQETQYF. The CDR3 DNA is TGTGCCAGCAGCTTAGCACAGGCGGTCCAAGAGACCCAGTACTTC.

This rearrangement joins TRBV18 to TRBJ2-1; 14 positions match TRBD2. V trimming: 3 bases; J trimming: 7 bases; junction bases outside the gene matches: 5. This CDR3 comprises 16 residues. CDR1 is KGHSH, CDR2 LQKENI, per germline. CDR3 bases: TGTGCCAGCTCACCCATGGGACTAGCGGGAGCGAATGAGCAGTTCTTC. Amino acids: CASSPMGLAGANEQFF.

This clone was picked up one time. The CDR3 loop is CASSLDAGGGNTQYF. The CDR3 region has the DNA TGTGCCAGCAGCTTGGATGCAGGGGGCGGAAATACGCAGTATTTT. J is TRBJ2-3 and V is TRBV7-6, with 8 bases aligning to TRBD1. V dropped 3 bases and J dropped 7; count of bases not matched to a gene: 9. Germline CDR1 and CDR2: SGHVS and FNYEAQ. The CDR3 has 15 amino acids.

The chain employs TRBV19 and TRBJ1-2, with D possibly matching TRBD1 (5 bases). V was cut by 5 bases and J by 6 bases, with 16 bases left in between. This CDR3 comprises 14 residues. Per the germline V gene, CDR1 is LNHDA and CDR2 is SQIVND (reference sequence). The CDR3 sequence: CASSSSRGANGYTF. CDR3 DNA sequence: TGTGCCAGTAGTTCTAGCCGAGGGGCTAATGGCTACACCTTC.